This record looks at one TCR gamma chain sequence and its context. Its cognate antigen is unknown. Sequences come from RNA converted to cDNA by reverse transcription. Pooled V-gene forward primers with one constant-region reverse primer generated the CDR3 amplicons by multiplex PCR. TCRdb re-identified clones in the multiplex PCR reads via CATT. In the table there are over 25,000 gamma-chain clones, about 18% of which are singletons. The ends lost 0 bases at V and 7 bases at J; junction bases unmatched: 9. The CDR3 consists of 14 residues. The germline gives CDR1 EGSTGY, CDR2 YDSYTSSV. The data belong to a study of Vδ1+ human thymocytes. Between roughly 97% and 99.6% of sorted thymocytes were Vdelta1+. Study-wide results and caveats: Thymic TRG and TRD repertoires appeared highly polyclonal, with Gaussian CDR3 length distributions. Unexpected Vdelta2 sequences could cause misinterpretation of bulk repertoire data.

J is TRGJ1 or TRGJ2 and V is TRGV4. This clonotype was obtained from a boy younger than two who had congenital heart surgery. What was sequenced was Vdelta1+ gamma-delta thymocytes from the thymus. The subset was: FACS-sorted CD3+ TCRalphabeta- TCRVdelta1+ TCRVdelta2- thymocytes. The CDR3 protein is CATWDGPRGYKKLF. The CDR3 region has the DNA TGTGCCACCTGGGATGGGCCGCGGGGGTATAAGAAACTCTTT.